The clone carrying this T cell receptor beta chain has at least ten counts. The V and J ends lost 7 bases and 6 bases, in that order; junction bases with no gene match: 5. The CDR3 contains 12 residues. CDR1 is SEHNR, CDR2 FQNEAQ, per germline (reference sequence). The data were obtained in a study of regulatory T cells in long-lasting Graves disease. Time point: newly diagnosed GD, antithyroid drugs for less than 3 months. Following extraction of RNA from PBMCs, that RNA was used to make the TCR library. In building TCR beta libraries, iRepertoire HTBI primers were used together with Arm-PCR of CDR3 regions. TCRdb reprocessed the multiplex PCR reads via MiXCR and lists one record per CDR3 protein. This sample yields 600,000 to 650,000 distinct CDR3 sequences, of which approximately 15% are seen a single time; 15% to 20% belongs to the top ten. This same sample was also part of a study on T cells in Graves' hyperthyroidism and ophthalmopathy.

This TCR came from a woman between 25 and 40 years old with Graves disease. The sample consisted of peripheral blood mononuclear cells (PBMCs), taken at new diagnosis, from a patient treated with antithyroid drugs. The chain carries TRBV7-9 and TRBJ2-7, with 8 bases identical to TRBD1. DNA of the CDR3: TGTGCCAGCACAGGGGGCCATGTCGAGCAGTACTTC. Amino acid sequence: CASTGGHVEQYF. Drawing the rest from reference TRBV7-9 and TRBJ2-7, the complete variable domain is DTGVSQNPRHKITKRGQNVTFRCDPISEHNRLYWYRQTLGQGPEFLTYFQNEAQLEKSRLLSDRFSAERPKGSFSTLEIQRTEQGDSAMYLCASTGGHVEQYFGPGTRLTVT.